Shown below are 14 T cell receptor beta chains from a single sample sequenced in a study of shared clonotypes between healthy human individuals (dated by TCRdb to 2020 to 2022). Library preparation was by the immunoSEQ multiplex PCR assay. TCRdb re-hosts the immuneACCESS table, in-frame sequences only. Its copies lack some clones; in the studies checked, an unresolved V gene accounts for under half of them, and the cause for the rest is not known. This sample lists under 650,000 clones; roughly 95% were detected once. 0.055% to 0.075% of the sample comes from the top ten. The sequenced sample was naive CD4+ T cells sorted from blood. What the cell subset or site label conveys for this sample: CD45RA+ positively selected. Receptors originate from a woman younger than 45 in good health.

The gene calls are TRBV25-1 and TRBJ2-7; 8 bases match TRBD1. The length of the CDR3 is 13 residues. The J segment lost 7 bases and the V segment lost 6 bases, leaving 8 bases of the junction unmatched. Germline CDR1 is MGHDK and CDR2 is SYGVNS. The CDR3 sequence is CASRLAGGVEQYF. The DNA of the CDR3 is TGTGCCAGCAGATTAGCAGGGGGCGTTGAGCAGTACTTC.

The chain couples TRBV28 to TRBJ1-2, with TRBD1 identical over 8 bases. From germline, CDR1 is MDHEN and CDR2 SYDVKM. The V segment lost 5 bases and the J segment 7 bases; nucleotides outside the gene matches: 12. This CDR3 has 15 amino acids. The CDR3: CASSPQDRVYLGYTF. CDR3 DNA: TGTGCCAGCAGTCCCCAGGACAGGGTGTATCTTGGCTACACCTTC.

The chain employs TRBV7-9 and TRBJ1-3; unclear D gene. This CDR3 is 16 amino acids long. CDR1 and CDR2 from the germline V gene are SEHNR and FQNEAQ (reference sequence). Trimming cost V 4 bases and J 2 bases, with 15 bases left between them. CDR3: CASSSERGQAGNTIYF. DNA of the CDR3: TGTGCCAGCAGCTCCGAAAGAGGGCAAGCTGGAAACACCATATATTTT.

This clone was recorded only once. The chain uses TRBV5-8 and TRBJ2-7; 7 positions agree with TRBD2. Germline V lookup: CDR1 SGHTS, CDR2 YDEGEE. After removal of 2 bases from V and 2 bases from J, the junction contained 1 base not matched to a gene. The CDR3 is made up of 13 amino acids. The CDR3: CASSLAGPYEQYF. DNA of the CDR3: TGTGCCAGCAGCTTAGCGGGGCCCTACGAGCAGTACTTC.

The chain has TRBV30 and TRBJ1-5; D is possibly TRBD1 (6 bases). The CDR3 is made up of 16 amino acids. Germline V gives CDR1 GTSNPN, CDR2 SVGIG (reference sequence). V was cut by 0 bases and J by 1 base, with 13 bases left in between. CDR3: CAWSVPGAVSNQPQHF. CDR3 nucleotides: TGTGCCTGGAGTGTTCCGGGGGCGGTCAGCAATCAGCCCCAGCATTTT.

The chain uses TRBV28 and TRBJ2-1; a possible D gene is TRBD2 (5 bases). Per germline, CDR1 MDHEN and CDR2 SYDVKM. Trimming removed 6 bases from V and 0 bases from J, with 15 bases in between. The CDR3 length is 16 residues. CDR3 in amino acids: CASRGSGKSSYNEQFF. In DNA form, the CDR3 reads TGTGCCAGCAGGGGGAGCGGAAAGAGCTCCTACAATGAGCAGTTCTTC.

The gene calls are TRBV2 and TRBJ2-2; 9 nucleotides align to TRBD1. V shed 6 bases and J 0 bases; nucleotides not matched to a gene: 2. This CDR3 is built from 15 residues. In germline, CDR1 is SNHLY, CDR2 FYNNEI. This CDR3 is CASRRQGANTGELFF. Here the CDR3 DNA reads TGTGCCAGCAGAAGACAGGGGGCGAACACCGGGGAGCTGTTTTTT.

This chain links TRBV19 with TRBJ1-1; TRBD1 is a possible D gene (5 bases). This CDR3 has 15 amino acids. The germline CDR1 and CDR2 sequences are LNHDA and SQIVND (reference sequence). V lost 3 bases and J 4 bases, leaving 15 bases between the germline ends. The CDR3 region is CASSMIRGRGTEAFF. The CDR3, as DNA: TGTGCCAGTAGTATGATTCGGGGGAGAGGCACTGAAGCTTTCTTT.

The chain carries TRBV13 and TRBJ2-5; D assignment may be TRBD1 or TRBD2 (5 bases each). The last part of the DNA fits TRBJ2-7 better; the J call may be wrong. CDR1 is PRHDT, CDR2 FYEKMQ, per germline (reference sequence). This CDR3 spans 16 amino acids. The CDR3 bases are TGTGCCAGCAGCTCGGGCCGGGGCCGAAGCTCCTACGAGCAGTACTTC. Its protein is CASSSGRGRSSYEQYF.

The chain recombines TRBV9 with TRBJ1-4; D is unclear. There are 16 residues in the CDR3. V was pared by 4 bases and J by 4 bases, with 17 bases between. The germline CDR1 and CDR2 sequences are SGDLS and YYNGEE. In DNA form, the CDR3 reads TGTGCCAGCAGCCTGGGGTTACGATGGGGTAATGAAAAACTGTTTTTT. Protein: CASSLGLRWGNEKLFF. Together with reference TRBV9 and TRBJ1-4, the CDR3 gives the full variable domain: DSGVTQTPKHLITATGQRVTLRCSPRSGDLSVYWYQQSLDQGLQFLIQYYNGEERAKGNILERFSAQQFPDLHSELNLSSLELGDSALYFCASSLGLRWGNEKLFFGSGTQLSVL.

The chain carries TRBV7-3 and TRBJ2-1; D remains ambiguous. Trimming left V 5 bases short and J 9 bases short, with 11 bases between. From germline, CDR1 is SGHTA and CDR2 FQGTGA. The CDR3 spans 12 residues. In nucleotides, the CDR3 is TGTGCCAGCAGCCGAATACCGGGTGAGCAGTTCTTC. Protein: CASSRIPGEQFF.

The rearrangement joins TRBV9 to TRBJ1-2; D not certain. Trimming removed 0 bases from V and 4 bases from J, with 10 bases in between. The germline gives CDR1 SGDLS, CDR2 YYNGEE. CDR3 length equals 14 residues. The CDR3 spells CASSVDVEPYGYTF. Here the CDR3 DNA reads TGTGCCAGCAGCGTAGATGTAGAGCCCTATGGCTACACCTTC.

The chain has TRBV10-3 and TRBJ1-1, with D tentatively TRBD1 (6 bases). This CDR3 region has 14 residues. Between the trimmed V and J ends, which lost 0 bases and 5 bases, there was a span of 10 bases. Germline V gene sequence: CDR1 ENHRY, CDR2 SYGVKD. The CDR3, as DNA: TGTGCCATCAGTGAGTCCACAGGGATAACTGAAGCTTTCTTT. Residues: CAISESTGITEAFF.

This chain connects TRBV28 to TRBJ1-1; 7 nucleotides agree with TRBD1. Unmatched junction bases numbered 5, after V lost 3 bases and J lost 7 bases. This CDR3 is 13 amino acids long. Germline assignment: CDR1 MDHEN and CDR2 SYDVKM. CDR3 DNA sequence: TGTGCCAGCAGTTTCCAGGGGGTCGGTGAAGCTTTCTTT. This codes for CASSFQGVGEAFF. The full variable domain, in which reference TRBV28 and TRBJ1-1 provide the parts outside the CDR3, is DVKVTQSSRYLVKRTGEKVFLECVQDMDHENMFWYRQDPGLGLRLIYFSYDVKMKEKGDIPEGYSVSREKKERFSLILESASTNQTSMYLCASSFQGVGEAFFGQGTRLTVV.